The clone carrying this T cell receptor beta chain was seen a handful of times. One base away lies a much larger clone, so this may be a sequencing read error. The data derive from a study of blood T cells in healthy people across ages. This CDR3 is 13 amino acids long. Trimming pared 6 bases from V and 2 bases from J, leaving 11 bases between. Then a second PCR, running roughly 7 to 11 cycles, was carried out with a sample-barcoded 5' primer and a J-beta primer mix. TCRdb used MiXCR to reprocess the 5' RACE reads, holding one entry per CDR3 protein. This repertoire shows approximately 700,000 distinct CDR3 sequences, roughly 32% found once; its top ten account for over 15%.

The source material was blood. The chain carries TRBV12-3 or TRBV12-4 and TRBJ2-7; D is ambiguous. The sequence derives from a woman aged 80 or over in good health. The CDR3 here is CASRLAATYEQYF. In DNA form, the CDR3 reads TGTGCCAGCAGGCTGGCGGCAACCTACGAGCAGTACTTC.